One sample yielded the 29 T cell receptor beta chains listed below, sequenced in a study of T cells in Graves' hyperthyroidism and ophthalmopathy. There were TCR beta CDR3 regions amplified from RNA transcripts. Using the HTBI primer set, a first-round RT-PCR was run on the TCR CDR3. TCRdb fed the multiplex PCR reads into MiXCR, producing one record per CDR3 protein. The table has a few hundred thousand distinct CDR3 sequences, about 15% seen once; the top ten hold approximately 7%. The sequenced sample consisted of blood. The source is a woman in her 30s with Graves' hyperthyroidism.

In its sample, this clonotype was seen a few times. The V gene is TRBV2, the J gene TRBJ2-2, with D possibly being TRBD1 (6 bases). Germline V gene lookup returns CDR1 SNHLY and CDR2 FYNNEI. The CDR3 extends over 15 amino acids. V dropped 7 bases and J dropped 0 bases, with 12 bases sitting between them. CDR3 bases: TGTGCCAGCACTGGACAGATAACGAACACCGGGGAGCTGTTTTTT. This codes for CASTGQITNTGELFF.

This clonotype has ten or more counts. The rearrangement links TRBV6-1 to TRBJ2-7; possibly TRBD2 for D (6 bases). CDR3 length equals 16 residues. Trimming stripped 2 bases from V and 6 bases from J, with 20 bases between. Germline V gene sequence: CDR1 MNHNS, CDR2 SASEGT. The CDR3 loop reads CASSELGGTGRSEQYF. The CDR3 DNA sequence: TGTGCCAGCAGTGAATTAGGCGGGACCGGGAGATCCGAGCAGTACTTC.

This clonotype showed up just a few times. The CDR3 protein is CASSLWGRRPDTQYF. The DNA for the CDR3 is TGTGCCAGCAGCTTATGGGGGCGCAGGCCAGATACGCAGTATTTT. J is TRBJ2-3 and V is TRBV11-1, with D perhaps TRBD1 (6 bases). The CDR3 runs to 15 residues. V was pared by 2 bases and J by 4 bases, with 13 bases between. Germline loops: CDR1 SGHAT, CDR2 FQDESV (reference sequence).

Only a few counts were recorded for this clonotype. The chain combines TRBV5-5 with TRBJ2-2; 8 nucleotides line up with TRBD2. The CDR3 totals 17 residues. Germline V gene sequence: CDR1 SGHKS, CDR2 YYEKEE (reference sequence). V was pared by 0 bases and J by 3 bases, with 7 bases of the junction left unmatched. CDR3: CASSLGVAGWDTGELFF. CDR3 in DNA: TGTGCCAGCAGCTTGGGGGTAGCGGGATGGGACACCGGGGAGCTGTTTTTT.

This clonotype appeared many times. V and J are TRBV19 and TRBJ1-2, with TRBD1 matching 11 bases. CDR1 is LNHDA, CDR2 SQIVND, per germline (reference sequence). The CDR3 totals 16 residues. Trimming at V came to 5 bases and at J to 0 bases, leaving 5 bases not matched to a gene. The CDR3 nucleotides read TGTGCCAGTAGTCCGACGGACAGGGGGCCTAACTATGGCTACACCTTC. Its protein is CASSPTDRGPNYGYTF.

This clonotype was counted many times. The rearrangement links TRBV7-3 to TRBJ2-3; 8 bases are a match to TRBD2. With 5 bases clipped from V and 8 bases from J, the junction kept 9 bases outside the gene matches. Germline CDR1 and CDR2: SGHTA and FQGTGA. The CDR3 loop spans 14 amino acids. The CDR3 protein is CASSPGLGGGTQYF. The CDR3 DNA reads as TGTGCCAGCAGCCCGGGACTAGGGGGAGGTACGCAGTATTTT.

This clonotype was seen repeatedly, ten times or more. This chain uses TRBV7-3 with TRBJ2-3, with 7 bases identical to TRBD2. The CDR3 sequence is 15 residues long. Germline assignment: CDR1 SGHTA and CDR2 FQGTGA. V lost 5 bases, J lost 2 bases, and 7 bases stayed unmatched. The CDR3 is CASSLSLADTDTQYF. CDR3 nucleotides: TGTGCCAGCAGCCTAAGCCTAGCGGACACAGATACGCAGTATTTT.

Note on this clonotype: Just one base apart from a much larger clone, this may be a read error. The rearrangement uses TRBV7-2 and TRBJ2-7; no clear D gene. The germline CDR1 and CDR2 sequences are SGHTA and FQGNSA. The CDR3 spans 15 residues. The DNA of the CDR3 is TGTGCCAGCAGCTTAGGACGGACCACGTCTTTCGAGCAGTGCTTC. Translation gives CASSLGRTTSFEQCF. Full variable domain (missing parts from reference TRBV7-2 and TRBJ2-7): GAGVSQSPSNKVTEKGKDVELRCDPISGHTALYWYRQSLGQGLEFLIYFQGNSAPDKSGLPSDRFSAERTGGSVSTLTIQRTQQEDSAVYLCASSLGRTTSFEQCFGPGTRLTVT.

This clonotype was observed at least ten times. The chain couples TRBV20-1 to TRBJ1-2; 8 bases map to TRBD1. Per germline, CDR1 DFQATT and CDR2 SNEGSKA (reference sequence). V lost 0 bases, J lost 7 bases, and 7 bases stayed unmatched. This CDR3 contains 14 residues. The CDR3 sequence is CSARETGAVSGYTF. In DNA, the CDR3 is TGCAGTGCTAGAGAGACAGGGGCCGTTAGTGGCTACACCTTC.

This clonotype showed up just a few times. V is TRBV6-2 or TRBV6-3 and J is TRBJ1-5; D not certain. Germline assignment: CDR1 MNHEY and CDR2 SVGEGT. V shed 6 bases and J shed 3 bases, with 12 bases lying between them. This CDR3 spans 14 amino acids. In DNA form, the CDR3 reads TGTGCCAGCAGAAAGAGCGGGTACAATCAGCCCCAGCATTTT. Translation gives CASRKSGYNQPQHF.

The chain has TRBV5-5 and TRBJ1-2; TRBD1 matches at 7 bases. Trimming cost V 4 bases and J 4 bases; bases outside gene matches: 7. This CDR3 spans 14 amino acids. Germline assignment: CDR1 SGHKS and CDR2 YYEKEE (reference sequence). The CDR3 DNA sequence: TGTGCCAGCAGCCCCCCCCAGGGGGTCTATGGCTACACCTTC. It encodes CASSPPQGVYGYTF.

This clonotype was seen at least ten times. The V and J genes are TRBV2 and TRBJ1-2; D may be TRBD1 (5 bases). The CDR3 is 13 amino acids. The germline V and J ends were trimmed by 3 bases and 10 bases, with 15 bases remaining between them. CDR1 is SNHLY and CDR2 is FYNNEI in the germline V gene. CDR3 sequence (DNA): TGTGCCAGCAGTGAGTCTTGGGGCCAACCCTACACCTTC. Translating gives CASSESWGQPYTF.

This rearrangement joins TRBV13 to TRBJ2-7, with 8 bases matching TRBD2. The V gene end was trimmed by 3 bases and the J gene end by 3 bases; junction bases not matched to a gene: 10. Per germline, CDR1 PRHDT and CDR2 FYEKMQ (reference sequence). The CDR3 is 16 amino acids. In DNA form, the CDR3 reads TGTGCCAGCAGCTTCCTAATTAGCGGGAATAACTACGAGCAGTACTTC. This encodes CASSFLISGNNYEQYF.

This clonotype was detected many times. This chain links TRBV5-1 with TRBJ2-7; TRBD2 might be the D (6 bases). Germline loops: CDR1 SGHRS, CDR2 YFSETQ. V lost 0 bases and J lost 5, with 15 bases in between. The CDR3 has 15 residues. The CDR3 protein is CASSLGVGGKNEQYF. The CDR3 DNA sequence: TGCGCCAGCAGCTTGGGGGTAGGAGGGAAGAACGAGCAGTACTTC.

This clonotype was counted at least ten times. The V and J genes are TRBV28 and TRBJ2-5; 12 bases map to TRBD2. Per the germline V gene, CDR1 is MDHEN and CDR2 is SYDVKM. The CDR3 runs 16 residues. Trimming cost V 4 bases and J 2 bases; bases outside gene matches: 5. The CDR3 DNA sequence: TGTGCCAGCAGTTCCTTCCTAGCGGGAGGGCAAGAGACCCAGTACTTC. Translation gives CASSSFLAGGQETQYF.

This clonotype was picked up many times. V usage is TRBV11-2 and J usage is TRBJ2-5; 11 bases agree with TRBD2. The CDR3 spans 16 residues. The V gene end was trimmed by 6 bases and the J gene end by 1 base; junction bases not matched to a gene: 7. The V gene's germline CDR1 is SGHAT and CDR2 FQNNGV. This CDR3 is CASSLGLAGTQETQYF. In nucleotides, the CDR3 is TGTGCCAGCAGTCTCGGACTAGCGGGCACCCAAGAGACCCAGTACTTC.

The CDR3 sequence: CASSLTGLTYGYTF. The CDR3 DNA follows: TGTGCCAGCAGCTTGACAGGCCTAACCTATGGCTACACCTTC. The genes are TRBV2 and TRBJ1-2; D might be TRBD1 (6 bases). The ends were cut back, 6 bases at V and 4 bases at J, with 15 bases in the middle. Germline CDR1 is SNHLY and CDR2 is FYNNEI. The CDR3 runs 14 residues.

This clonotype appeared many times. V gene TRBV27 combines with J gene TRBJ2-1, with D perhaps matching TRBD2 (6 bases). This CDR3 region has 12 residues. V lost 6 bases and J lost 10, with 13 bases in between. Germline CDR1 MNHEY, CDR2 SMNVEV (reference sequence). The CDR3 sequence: CASSLEAGEQFF. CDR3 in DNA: TGTGCCAGCAGCCTAGAGGCGGGGGAGCAGTTCTTC.

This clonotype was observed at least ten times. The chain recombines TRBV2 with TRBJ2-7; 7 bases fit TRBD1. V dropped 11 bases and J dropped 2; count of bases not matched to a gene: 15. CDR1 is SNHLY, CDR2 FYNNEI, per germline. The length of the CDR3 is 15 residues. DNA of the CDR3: TGTGCCGGATCCAGACAGGGCGACCACACCTACGAGCAGTACTTC. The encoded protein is CAGSRQGDHTYEQYF. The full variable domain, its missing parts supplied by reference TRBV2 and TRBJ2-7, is EPEVTQTPSHQVTQMGQEVILRCVPISNHLYFYWYRQILGQKVEFLVSFYNNEISEKSEIFDDQFSVERPDGSNFTLKIRSTKLEDSAMYFCAGSRQGDHTYEQYFGPGTRLTVT.

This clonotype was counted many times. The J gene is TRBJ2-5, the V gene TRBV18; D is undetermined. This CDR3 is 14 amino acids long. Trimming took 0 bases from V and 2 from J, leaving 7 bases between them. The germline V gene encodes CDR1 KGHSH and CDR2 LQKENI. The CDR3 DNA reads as TGTGCCAGCTCACCACCGGGAAGACAAGAGACCCAGTACTTC. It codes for CASSPPGRQETQYF.

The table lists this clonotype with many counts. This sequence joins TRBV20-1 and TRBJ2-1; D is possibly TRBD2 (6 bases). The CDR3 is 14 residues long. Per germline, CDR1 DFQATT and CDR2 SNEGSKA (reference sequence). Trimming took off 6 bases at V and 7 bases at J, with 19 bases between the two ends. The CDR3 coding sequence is TGCAGTGCATTGTCCGTAGGGGCGGGAAATGAGCAGTTCTTC. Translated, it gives CSALSVGAGNEQFF.

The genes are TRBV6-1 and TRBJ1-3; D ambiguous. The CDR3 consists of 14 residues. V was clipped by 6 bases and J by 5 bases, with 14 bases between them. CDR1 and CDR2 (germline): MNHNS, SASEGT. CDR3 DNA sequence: TGTGCCAGCAGGAAAACAATACTTCGAAACACCATATATTTT. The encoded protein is CASRKTILRNTIYF.

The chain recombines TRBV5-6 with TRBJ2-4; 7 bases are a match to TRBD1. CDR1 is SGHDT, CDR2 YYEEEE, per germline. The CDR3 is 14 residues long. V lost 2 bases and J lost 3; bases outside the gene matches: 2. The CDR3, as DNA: TGTGCCAGCAGCTTCGGGACAGACAAAAACATTCAGTACTTC. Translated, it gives CASSFGTDKNIQYF.

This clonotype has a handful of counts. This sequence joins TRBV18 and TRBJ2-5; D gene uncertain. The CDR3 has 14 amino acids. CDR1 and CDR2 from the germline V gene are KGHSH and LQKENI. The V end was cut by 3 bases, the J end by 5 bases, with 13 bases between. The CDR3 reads CASSPPQHSETQYF. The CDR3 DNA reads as TGTGCCAGCTCACCCCCACAGCATTCGGAGACCCAGTACTTC.

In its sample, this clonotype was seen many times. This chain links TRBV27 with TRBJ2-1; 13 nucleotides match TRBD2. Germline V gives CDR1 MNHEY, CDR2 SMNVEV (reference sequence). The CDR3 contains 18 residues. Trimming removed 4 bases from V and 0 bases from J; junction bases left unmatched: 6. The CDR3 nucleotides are TGTGCCAGCAGTTCGCGACTAGCGGGAGGTCCCTCCTACAATGAGCAGTTCTTC. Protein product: CASSSRLAGGPSYNEQFF.

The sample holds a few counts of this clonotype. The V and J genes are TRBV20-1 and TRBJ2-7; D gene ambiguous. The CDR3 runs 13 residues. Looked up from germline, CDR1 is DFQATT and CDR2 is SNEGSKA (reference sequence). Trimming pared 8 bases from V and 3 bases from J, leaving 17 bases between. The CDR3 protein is CSISGRTNYEQYF. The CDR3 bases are TGCAGTATCTCGGGTCGGACGAACTACGAGCAGTACTTC.

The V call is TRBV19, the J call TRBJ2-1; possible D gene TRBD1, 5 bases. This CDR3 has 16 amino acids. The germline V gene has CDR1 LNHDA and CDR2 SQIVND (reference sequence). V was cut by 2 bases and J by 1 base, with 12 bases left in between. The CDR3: CASSIKGATSYNEQFF. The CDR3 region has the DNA TGTGCCAGTAGTATAAAAGGGGCCACTTCCTACAATGAGCAGTTCTTC.

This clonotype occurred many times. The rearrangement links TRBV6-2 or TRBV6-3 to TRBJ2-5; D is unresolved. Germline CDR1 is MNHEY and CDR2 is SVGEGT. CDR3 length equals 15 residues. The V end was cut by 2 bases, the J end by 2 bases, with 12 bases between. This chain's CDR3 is CASSYGQPPQETQYF. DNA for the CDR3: TGTGCCAGCAGTTACGGGCAGCCACCACAAGAGACCCAGTACTTC.

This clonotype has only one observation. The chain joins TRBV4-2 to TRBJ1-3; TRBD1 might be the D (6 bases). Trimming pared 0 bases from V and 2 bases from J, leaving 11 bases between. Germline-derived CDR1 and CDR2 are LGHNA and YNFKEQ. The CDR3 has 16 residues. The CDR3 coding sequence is TGTGCCAGCAGCCAAGACCGGACAGCGGCTGGAAACACCATATATTTT. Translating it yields CASSQDRTAAGNTIYF.